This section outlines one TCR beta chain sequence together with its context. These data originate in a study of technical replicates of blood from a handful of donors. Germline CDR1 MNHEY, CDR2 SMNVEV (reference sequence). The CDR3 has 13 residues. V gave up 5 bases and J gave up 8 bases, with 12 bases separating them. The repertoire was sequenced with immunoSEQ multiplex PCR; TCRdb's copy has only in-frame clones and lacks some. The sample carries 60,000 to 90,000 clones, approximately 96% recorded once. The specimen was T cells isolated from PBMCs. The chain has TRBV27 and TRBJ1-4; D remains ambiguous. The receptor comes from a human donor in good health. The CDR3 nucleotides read TGTGCCAGCAGTCCTCGATGGGCGGAAAAACTGTTTTTT. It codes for CASSPRWAEKLFF. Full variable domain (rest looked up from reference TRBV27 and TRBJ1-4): EAQVTQNPRYLITVTGKKLTVTCSQNMNHEYMSWYRQDPGLGLRQIYYSMNVEVTDKGDVPEGYKVSRKEKRNFPLILESPSPNQTSLYFCASSPRWAEKLFFGSGTQLSVL.